This TCR beta chain was recovered during a study of T cell responses to AZD1222 COVID-19 vaccine. In the study overall: It was second doses at about 4 or about 12 weeks that were pooled. Notes on the study in general: The span of vaccine-associated CD4 TCRs extended across spike, with dominance at 160-218 and 743-854. Spike-specific TCR breadth rose after two AZD1222 doses, and depth rose as well.

Looked up from germline, CDR1 is SGHDN and CDR2 is FVKESK. Trimming cost V 1 base and J 7 bases, with 8 bases left between them. CDR3 size: 14 residues. The assay was immunoSEQ multiplex PCR, and TCRdb's table has in-frame clones only and misses some. The data show about 120,000 clones, with almost 90% seen just once and over 7.5% held by the top ten. As concerns this clone: Antigen unknown.

V and J are TRBV14 and TRBJ1-6; D gene unclear. Source: peripheral blood, taken on day 0 of AZD1222 vaccination. This TCR was sampled from an adult in good health. The CDR3 sequence: CASSQASPNSPLHF. In DNA, the CDR3 is TGTGCCAGCAGCCAAGCGAGTCCCAATTCACCCCTCCACTTT.